Each of the 29 T cell receptor beta chains below was sequenced from the same sample in a study of cytomegalovirus exposure and HLA in healthy donors. With 60 Vbeta and 13 Jbeta primers, the PCR was carried out. Profiling relied on immunoSEQ multiplex PCR, and the TCRdb table lists in-frame clones only, not all of them. The sample includes about 130,000 clones, 80% of them seen just once. The sample taken for sequencing was PBMCs. These receptors were taken from a woman between 40 and 50 years old in good health and CMV-seronegative.

The V call is TRBV2, the J call TRBJ1-5; 9 bases fit TRBD1. The J segment lost 2 bases and the V segment lost 5 bases, leaving 4 bases of the junction unmatched. CDR3 length equals 15 residues. Germline V gene data show CDR1 as SNHLY and CDR2 as FYNNEI. The CDR3 DNA is TGTGCCAGCAGTCTACAGGGGGCAGGCAATCAGCCCCAGCATTTT. Its translation: CASSLQGAGNQPQHF.

The chain joins TRBV5-1 to TRBJ2-1; D may be TRBD2 (6 bases). This CDR3 has 16 residues. Germline CDR1 and CDR2: SGHRS and YFSETQ. Trimming left V 0 bases short and J 0 bases short, with 10 bases between. The CDR3 DNA is TGCGCCAGCAGCTTGGCCGTGGAGGGCTCCTACAATGAGCAGTTCTTC. Residues: CASSLAVEGSYNEQFF.

J is TRBJ2-1 and V is TRBV29-1, with D possibly being TRBD1 (6 bases). CDR1 SQVTM and CDR2 ANQGSEA come from the germline V gene. V shed 3 bases and J shed 0 bases, with 9 bases lying between them. The length of the CDR3 is 14 residues. Here the CDR3 reads CSVEGASSYNEQFF. The CDR3 region has the DNA TGCAGCGTTGAGGGGGCCAGCTCCTACAATGAGCAGTTCTTC.

This chain links TRBV7-3 with TRBJ2-1; tentatively, D is TRBD1 (7 bases). There are 13 residues in the CDR3. CDR1 and CDR2 (germline): SGHTA, FQGTGA. V lost 5 bases, J lost 5 bases, and 10 bases lay in between. The CDR3, as DNA: TGTGCCAGCAGCGCGGGACAGCACAATGAGCAGTTCTTC. Translating gives CASSAGQHNEQFF.

The V call is TRBV27, the J call TRBJ2-7; tentatively, D is TRBD2 (5 bases). Germline V gene sequence: CDR1 MNHEY, CDR2 SMNVEV (reference sequence). This CDR3 contains 14 residues. With 5 bases removed from V and 2 bases from J, the gap between germline ends came to 13 bases. The CDR3: CASSMIEGAYEQYF. CDR3 bases: TGTGCCAGCAGTATGATAGAGGGAGCCTACGAGCAGTACTTC.

The chain joins TRBV5-6 to TRBJ2-2; no reliable D call. The germline CDR1 and CDR2 sequences are SGHDT and YYEEEE. Trimming stripped 4 bases from V and 4 bases from J, with 11 bases between. This CDR3 comprises 14 residues. The CDR3 DNA sequence: TGTGCCAGCAGCCGAACCCGGTTCACCGGGGAGCTGTTTTTT. Translated, it gives CASSRTRFTGELFF.

The gene calls are TRBV5-1 and TRBJ2-1; tentative D call: TRBD1 (6 bases). Germline V lookup: CDR1 SGHRS, CDR2 YFSETQ. CDR3 size: 16 residues. Deletions cut 0 bases from V and 4 bases from J, with 14 bases between. DNA of the CDR3: TGCGCCAGCAGCTTGGCAACAGGGTGGGTATACAATGAGCAGTTCTTC. Encoded protein: CASSLATGWVYNEQFF.

This rearrangement joins TRBV6-5 to TRBJ2-7; D gene uncertain. There are 13 residues in the CDR3. Germline V lookup: CDR1 MNHEY, CDR2 SVGAGI. V lost 0 bases, J lost 2 bases, and 5 bases lay in between. The CDR3 bases are TGTGCCAGCAGTTACTCGAGTACCTACGAGCAGTACTTC. Amino acids: CASSYSSTYEQYF.

In this sample, this clone turned up once. The germline gene is not matched at one end of the junction; a read error may be the cause. The V and J genes are TRBV9 and TRBJ2-3; 10 nucleotides match TRBD2. Per germline, CDR1 SGDLS and CDR2 YYNGEE. The CDR3 sequence is 15 residues long. CDR3 nucleotides: TGTCCCAGCAGCGCTCTAGCGGGGGGCACAGATACGCAGTATTTT. Its protein product is CPSSALAGGTDTQYF.

The chain couples TRBV6-1 to TRBJ1-5; perhaps TRBD1 as D (5 bases). The CDR3 has 14 residues. Germline V CDR1 and CDR2: MNHNS, SASEGT. V lost 3 bases to trimming and J lost 6 bases, with 12 bases between them. As DNA, the CDR3 is TGTGCCAGCAGTGAGGAGACAGCCCGTCAGCCCCAGCATTTT. The encoded protein is CASSEETARQPQHF.

Details on this clone: This specimen includes other DNA sequences encoding the same CDR3. The chain links TRBV5-4 to TRBJ2-7; the match to TRBD2 covers 13 bases. In germline, CDR1 is SGHNT, CDR2 YYREEE (reference sequence). CDR3 size: 18 residues. The J segment lost 0 bases and the V segment lost 4 bases, leaving 10 bases of the junction unmatched. CDR3 amino acids: CASSLVLAGGPSSYEQYF. For the CDR3, the DNA is TGTGCCAGCAGCCTGGTACTAGCGGGAGGGCCCAGCTCCTACGAGCAGTACTTC.

The rearrangement links TRBV9 to TRBJ1-2; D possibly corresponds to TRBD1 (6 bases). The CDR3 has 16 residues. Germline CDR1 reads SGDLS; CDR2 reads YYNGEE. Trimming removed 5 bases at V and 8 bases at J, with 25 bases between. The CDR3, as DNA: TGTGCCAGCAGTCCCCGGGGGGCGGGCGGAGCGGGAGGCTACACCTTC. Translating it yields CASSPRGAGGAGGYTF.

A remark on this clone: Other DNA sequences within the sample encode an identical CDR3. This rearrangement joins TRBV27 to TRBJ2-7; D call uncertain. Between the trimmed V and J ends, which lost 0 bases and 3 bases, there was a span of 6 bases. Germline V gene lookup returns CDR1 MNHEY and CDR2 SMNVEV (reference sequence). The CDR3 spans 13 residues. CDR3 sequence reads: CASSLSPGYEQYF. CDR3 DNA sequence: TGTGCCAGCAGTTTATCGCCCGGCTACGAGCAGTACTTC.

The rearrangement uses TRBV6-6 and TRBJ1-2, with D possibly TRBD1 on 5 matching bases. This CDR3 has 14 amino acids. Germline V lookup: CDR1 MNHNY, CDR2 SVGAGI (reference sequence). Trimming stripped 5 bases from V and 7 bases from J, with 17 bases between. In nucleotides, the CDR3 is TGTGCCAGCAGTGGACTCGGGGGGAGCGGTGGCTACACCTTC. It specifies CASSGLGGSGGYTF.

The chain is built from TRBV6-6 and TRBJ1-5, with 12 bases lining up with TRBD1. V lost 6 bases, J lost 4 bases, and 7 bases stayed unmatched. The CDR3 has 16 residues. The germline V gene has CDR1 MNHNY and CDR2 SVGAGI (reference sequence). CDR3 loop: CASRGPGQGANQPQHF. DNA for the CDR3: TGTGCCAGCAGGGGGCCGGGACAGGGGGCTAATCAGCCCCAGCATTTT.

The chain combines TRBV6-1 with TRBJ2-2; tentative D call: TRBD1 (6 bases). CDR1 and CDR2 (germline): MNHNS, SASEGT. This CDR3 is built from 13 residues. Trimming took off 5 bases at V and 5 bases at J, with 9 bases between the two ends. DNA of the CDR3: TGTGCCAGCAGTTCTACAGGGACCGGGGAGCTGTTTTTT. Amino acids: CASSSTGTGELFF.

V is TRBV7-2 and J is TRBJ2-5, with 10 bases fitting TRBD2. The DNA end lines up better with TRBJ2-7; the J call may be wrong. The length of the CDR3 is 15 residues. Germline CDR1 SGHTA, CDR2 FQGNSA. CDR3 nucleotides: TGTGCCAGCAGCTCTCGGACTAGCGGTAGCAACGAGCAGTACTTC. Encoded protein: CASSSRTSGSNEQYF.

This clone was seen a handful of times. This rearrangement joins TRBV6-5 to TRBJ2-1, with 9 bases aligning to TRBD2. The CDR3 totals 15 residues. In germline, CDR1 is MNHEY, CDR2 SVGAGI. V lost 5 bases to trimming and J lost 7 bases; unmatched junction nucleotides: 9. CDR3 protein: CASSPAGGIANEQFF. In DNA form, the CDR3 reads TGTGCCAGCAGTCCAGCGGGAGGAATTGCTAATGAGCAGTTCTTC.

This clone showed up just once. The chain uses TRBV9 and TRBJ2-1; TRBD2 matches 7 bases. CDR1 and CDR2 from the germline V gene are SGDLS and YYNGEE. The CDR3 has 14 amino acids. Trimming at V came to 3 bases and at J to 7 bases, leaving 7 bases not matched to a gene. CDR3: CASSDARTRNEQFF. CDR3 in DNA: TGTGCCAGCAGCGACGCTCGGACTAGGAATGAGCAGTTCTTC.

The V call is TRBV5-5, the J call TRBJ2-7; tentatively, D is TRBD1 (5 bases). The CDR3 extends over 12 amino acids. Germline values: CDR1 SGHKS, CDR2 YYEKEE (reference sequence). The V and J ends lost 2 bases and 6 bases respectively, with 9 bases between them. The CDR3 spells CASSFPGLEQYF. The CDR3 DNA reads TGTGCCAGCAGCTTCCCAGGGCTCGAGCAGTACTTC.

The chain uses TRBV10-3 and TRBJ2-7; TRBD2 is a possible D gene (5 bases). Germline V gene sequence: CDR1 ENHRY, CDR2 SYGVKD. The CDR3 extends over 15 amino acids. V was trimmed by 2 bases and J by 7 bases, leaving 18 bases between them. The CDR3 loop reads CAISEVPGTYEEQYF. CDR3 in DNA: TGTGCCATCAGTGAGGTTCCGGGAACCTACGAGGAGCAGTACTTC.

The chain couples TRBV29-1 to TRBJ1-2; 9 bases fit TRBD1. With V trimmed by 3 bases and J by 2 bases, 4 bases remained unmatched. The CDR3 is made up of 14 amino acids. Germline V gives CDR1 SQVTM, CDR2 ANQGSEA. For the CDR3, the DNA is TGCAGCGTTGACGGGACAGGGACCAACTATGGCTACACCTTC. As protein: CSVDGTGTNYGYTF.

This chain links TRBV18 with TRBJ1-1, with unresolved D. This CDR3 has 14 amino acids. V was trimmed by 4 bases and J by 0 bases, leaving 9 bases between them. Germline values: CDR1 KGHSH, CDR2 LQKENI. For the CDR3, the DNA is TGTGCCAGCTCACTCCAACAACTGAACACTGAAGCTTTCTTT. This codes for CASSLQQLNTEAFF.

The chain combines TRBV7-6 with TRBJ2-3; 9 bases map to TRBD2. This CDR3 comprises 16 residues. With V trimmed by 2 bases and J by 4 bases, 7 bases remained unmatched. The germline gives CDR1 SGHVS, CDR2 FNYEAQ. DNA of the CDR3: TGTGCCAGCAGCTTATTCCCTAGCGGGATCGCAGATACGCAGTATTTT. This sequence encodes CASSLFPSGIADTQYF. Full variable domain (missing parts from reference TRBV7-6 and TRBJ2-3): GAGVSQSPRYKVTKRGQDVALRCDPISGHVSLYWYRQALGQGPEFLTYFNYEAQQDKSGLPNDRFSAERPEGSISTLTIQRTEQRDSAMYRCASSLFPSGIADTQYFGPGTRLTVL.

This chain links TRBV4-2 with TRBJ2-1; no definite D call. V was clipped by 0 bases and J by 6 bases, with 12 bases between them. CDR1 and CDR2 from the germline V gene are LGHNA and YNFKEQ. The CDR3 length is 15 residues. The chain's CDR3 is CASSQDPSSSNEQFF. The CDR3, as DNA: TGTGCCAGCAGCCAAGATCCTAGTTCCAGCAATGAGCAGTTCTTC.

This sequence joins TRBV18 and TRBJ2-7; 9 bases agree with TRBD1. Germline V CDR1 and CDR2: KGHSH, LQKENI. The CDR3 is made up of 14 amino acids. Unmatched junction bases numbered 3, after V lost 3 bases and J lost 3 bases. The CDR3 protein is CASSPPGQGYEQYF. The CDR3 nucleotides read TGTGCCAGCTCACCTCCGGGACAGGGCTACGAGCAGTACTTC.

The rearrangement uses TRBV15 and TRBJ1-5; D perhaps matches TRBD1 (6 bases). Germline V gene lookup returns CDR1 LNHNV and CDR2 YYDKDF (reference sequence). There are 16 residues in the CDR3. V lost 0 bases to trimming and J lost 7 bases, with 16 bases between them. The CDR3, as DNA: TGTGCCACCAGCAGAGACCAGGGGTCCCCTTTGCAGCCCCAGCATTTT. Its translation is CATSRDQGSPLQPQHF.

This chain connects TRBV21-1 to TRBJ1-1; the listed D gene, TRBD1, was not tested against the DNA. TRBV21-1 is a listed pseudogene. This CDR3 has 16 residues. The CDR3 loop reads CASSKGGGAMNTEAFF. The CDR3 DNA sequence: TGTGCCAGCAGCAAAGGTGGTGGGGCCATGAACACTGAAGCTTTCTTT.

The chain employs TRBV4-3 and TRBJ2-1, with D possibly being TRBD2 (5 bases). CDR3 length: 17 residues. Germline V gene data show CDR1 as LGHNA and CDR2 as YSLEER. V was clipped by 0 bases and J by 2 bases, with 14 bases between them. The CDR3 loop is CASSQDILAATYNEQFF. CDR3 nucleotide sequence: TGCGCCAGCAGCCAAGATATCCTAGCCGCAACCTACAATGAGCAGTTCTTC.